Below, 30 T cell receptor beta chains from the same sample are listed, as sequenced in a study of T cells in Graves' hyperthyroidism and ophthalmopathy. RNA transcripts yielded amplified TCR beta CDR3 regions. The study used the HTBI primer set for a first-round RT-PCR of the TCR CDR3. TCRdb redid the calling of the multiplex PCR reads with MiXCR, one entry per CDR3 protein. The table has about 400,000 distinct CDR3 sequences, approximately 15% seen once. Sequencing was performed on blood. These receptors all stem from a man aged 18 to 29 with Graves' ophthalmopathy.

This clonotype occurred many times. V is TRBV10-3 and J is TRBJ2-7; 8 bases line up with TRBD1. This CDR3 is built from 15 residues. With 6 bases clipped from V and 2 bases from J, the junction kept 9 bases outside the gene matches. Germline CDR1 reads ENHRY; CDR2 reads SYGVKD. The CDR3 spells CAISPSGGRAYEQYF. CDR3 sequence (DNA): TGTGCCATCAGCCCATCAGGGGGCCGGGCCTACGAGCAGTACTTC.

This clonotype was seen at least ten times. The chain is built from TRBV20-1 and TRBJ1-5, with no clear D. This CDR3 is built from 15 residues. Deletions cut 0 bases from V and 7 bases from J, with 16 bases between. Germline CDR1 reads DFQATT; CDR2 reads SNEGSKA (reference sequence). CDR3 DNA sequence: TGCAGTGCTAGAGATCACATATCAGCAGGACAGCCCCAGCATTTT. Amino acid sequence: CSARDHISAGQPQHF.

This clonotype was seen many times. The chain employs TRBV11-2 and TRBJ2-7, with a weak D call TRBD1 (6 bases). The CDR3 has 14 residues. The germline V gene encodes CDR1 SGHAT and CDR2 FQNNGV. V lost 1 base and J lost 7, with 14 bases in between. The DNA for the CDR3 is TGTGCCAGCAGCTTAGGACAGGAACCGCGAGAGCAGTACTTC. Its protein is CASSLGQEPREQYF.

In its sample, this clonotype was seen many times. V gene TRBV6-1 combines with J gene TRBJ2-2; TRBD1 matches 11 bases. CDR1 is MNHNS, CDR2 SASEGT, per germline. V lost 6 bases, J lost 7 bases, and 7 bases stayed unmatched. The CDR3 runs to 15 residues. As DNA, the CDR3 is TGTGCCAGCAGAGTAGGACAGGGGGCGATCGGGGAGCTGTTTTTT. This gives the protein CASRVGQGAIGELFF.

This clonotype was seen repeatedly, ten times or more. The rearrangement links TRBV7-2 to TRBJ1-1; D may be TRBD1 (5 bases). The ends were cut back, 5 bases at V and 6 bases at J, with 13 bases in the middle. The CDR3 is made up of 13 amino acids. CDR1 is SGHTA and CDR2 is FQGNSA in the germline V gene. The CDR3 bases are TGTGCCAGCAGCCTGGCGGACATTTCTGAAGCTTTCTTT. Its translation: CASSLADISEAFF.

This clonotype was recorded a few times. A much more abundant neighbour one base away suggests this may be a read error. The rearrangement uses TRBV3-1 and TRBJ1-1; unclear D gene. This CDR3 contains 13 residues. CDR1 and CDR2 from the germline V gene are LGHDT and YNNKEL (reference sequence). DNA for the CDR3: TGTGCCGGCAGCCCTTCGAACGAGTATGAAGCTTTCTTT. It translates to CAGSPSNEYEAFF. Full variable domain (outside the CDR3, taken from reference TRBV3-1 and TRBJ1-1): DTAVSQTPKYLVTQMGNDKSIKCEQNLGHDTMYWYKQDSKKFLKIMFSYNNKELIINETVPNRFSPKSPDKAHLNLHINSLELGDSAVYFCAGSPSNEYEAFFGQGTRLTVV.

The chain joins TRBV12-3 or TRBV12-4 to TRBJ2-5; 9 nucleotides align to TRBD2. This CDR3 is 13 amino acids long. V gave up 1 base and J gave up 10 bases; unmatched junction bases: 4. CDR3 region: CASSLEGRGGQYF. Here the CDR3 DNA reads TGTGCCAGCAGTTTAGAGGGGCGGGGGGGCCAGTACTTC.

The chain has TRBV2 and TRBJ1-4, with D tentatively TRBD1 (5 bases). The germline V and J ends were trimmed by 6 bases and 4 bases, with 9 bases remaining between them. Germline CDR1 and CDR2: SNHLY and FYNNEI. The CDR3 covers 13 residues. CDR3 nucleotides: TGTGCCAGCAGGGGGCGCGGTAATGAAAAACTGTTTTTT. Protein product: CASRGRGNEKLFF.

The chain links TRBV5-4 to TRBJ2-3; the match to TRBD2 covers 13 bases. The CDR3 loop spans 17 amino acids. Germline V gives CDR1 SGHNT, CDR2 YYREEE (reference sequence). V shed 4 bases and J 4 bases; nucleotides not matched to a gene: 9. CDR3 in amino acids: CASSQTGLAGDPDTQYF. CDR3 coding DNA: TGTGCCAGCAGCCAAACAGGACTAGCGGGGGACCCAGATACGCAGTATTTT.

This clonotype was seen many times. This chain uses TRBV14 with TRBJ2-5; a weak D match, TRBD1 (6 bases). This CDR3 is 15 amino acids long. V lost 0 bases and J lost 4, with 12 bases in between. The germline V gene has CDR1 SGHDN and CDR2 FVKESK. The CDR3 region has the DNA TGTGCCAGCAGCCAAGATTCAGGGGAATTAGAGACCCAGTACTTC. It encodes CASSQDSGELETQYF.

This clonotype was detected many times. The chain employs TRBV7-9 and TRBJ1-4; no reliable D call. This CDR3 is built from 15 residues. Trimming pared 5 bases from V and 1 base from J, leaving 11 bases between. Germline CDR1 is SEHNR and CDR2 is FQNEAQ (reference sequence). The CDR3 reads CASSANLRTNEKLFF. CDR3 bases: TGTGCCAGCAGCGCAAATCTTAGAACTAATGAAAAACTGTTTTTT.

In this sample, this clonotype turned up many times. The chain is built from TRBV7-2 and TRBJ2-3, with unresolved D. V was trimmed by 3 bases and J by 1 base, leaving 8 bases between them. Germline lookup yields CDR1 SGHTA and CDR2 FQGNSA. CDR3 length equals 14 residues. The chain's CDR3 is CASSFSQRTDTQYF. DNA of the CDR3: TGTGCCAGCAGCTTTTCACAGCGCACAGATACGCAGTATTTT.

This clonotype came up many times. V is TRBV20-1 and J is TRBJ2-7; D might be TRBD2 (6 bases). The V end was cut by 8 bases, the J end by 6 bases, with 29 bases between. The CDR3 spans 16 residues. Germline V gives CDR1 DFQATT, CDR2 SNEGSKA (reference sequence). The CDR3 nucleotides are TGCAGTAGTGCTGAGGGACTCCGGGGAAGTCTACGCGAGCAGTACTTC. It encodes CSSAEGLRGSLREQYF.

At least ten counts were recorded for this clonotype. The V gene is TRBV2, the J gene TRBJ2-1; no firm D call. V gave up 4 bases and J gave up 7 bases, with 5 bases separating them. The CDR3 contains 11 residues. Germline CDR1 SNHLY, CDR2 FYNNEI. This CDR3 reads CASSARNEQFF. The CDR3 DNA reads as TGTGCCAGCAGTGCGCGTAATGAGCAGTTCTTC.

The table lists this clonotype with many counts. DNA for the CDR3: TGTGCCATCAGTGAGCCCCCAGGGAAGCAGCCCCAGCATTTT. Residues: CAISEPPGKQPQHF. V gene TRBV10-3 combines with J gene TRBJ1-5, with TRBD1 as a possible D gene (5 bases). This CDR3 is 14 amino acids long. Trimming took 2 bases from V and 7 from J, leaving 12 bases between them. The germline V gene has CDR1 ENHRY and CDR2 SYGVKD.

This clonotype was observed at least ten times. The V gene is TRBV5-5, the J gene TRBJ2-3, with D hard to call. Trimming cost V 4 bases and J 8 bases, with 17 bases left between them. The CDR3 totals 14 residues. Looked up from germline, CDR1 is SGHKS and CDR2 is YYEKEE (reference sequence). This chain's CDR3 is CASSETGRWGTQYF. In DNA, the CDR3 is TGTGCCAGCAGCGAGACTGGCCGATGGGGTACGCAGTATTTT.

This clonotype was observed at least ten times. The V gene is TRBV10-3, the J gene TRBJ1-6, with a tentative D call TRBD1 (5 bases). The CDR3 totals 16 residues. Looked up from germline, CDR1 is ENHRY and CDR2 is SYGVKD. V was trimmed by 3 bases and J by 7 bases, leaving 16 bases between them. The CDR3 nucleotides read TGTGCCATCAGTGATACCCAGGGTGTCGGCAATTCACCCCTCCACTTT. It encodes CAISDTQGVGNSPLHF.

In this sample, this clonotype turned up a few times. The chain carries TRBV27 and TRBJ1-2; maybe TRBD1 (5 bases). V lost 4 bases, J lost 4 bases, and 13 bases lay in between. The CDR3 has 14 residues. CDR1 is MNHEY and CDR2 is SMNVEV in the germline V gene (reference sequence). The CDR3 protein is CASSSAQGSYGYTF. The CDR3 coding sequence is TGTGCCAGCAGTTCGGCTCAGGGTAGCTATGGCTACACCTTC.

DNA of the CDR3: TGTGCCACCAGTGATTTGCCTGCTGTGGGCACCGGGGAGCTGTTTTTT. Protein: CATSDLPAVGTGELFF. This chain links TRBV24-1 with TRBJ2-2; D not resolved. Trimming shortened V by 0 bases and J by 4 bases, and 11 bases separated the two germline ends. The germline V gene encodes CDR1 KGHDR and CDR2 SFDVKD. This CDR3 spans 16 amino acids.

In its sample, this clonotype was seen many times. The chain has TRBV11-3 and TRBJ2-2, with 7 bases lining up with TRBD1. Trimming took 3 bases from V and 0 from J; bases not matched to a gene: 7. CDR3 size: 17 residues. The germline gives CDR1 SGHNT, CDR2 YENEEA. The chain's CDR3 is CASSLSVDRANTGELFF. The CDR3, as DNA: TGTGCCAGCAGCTTGAGTGTCGACAGGGCGAACACCGGGGAGCTGTTTTTT.

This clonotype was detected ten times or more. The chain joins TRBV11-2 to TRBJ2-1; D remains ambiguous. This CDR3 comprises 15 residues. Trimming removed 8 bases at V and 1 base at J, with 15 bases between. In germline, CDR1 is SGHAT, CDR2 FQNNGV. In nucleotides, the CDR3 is TGTGCCAGCGGCCTGGAGCGAGCTTCCTACAATGAGCAGTTCTTC. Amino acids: CASGLERASYNEQFF. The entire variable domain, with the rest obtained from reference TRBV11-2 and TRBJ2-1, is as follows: EAGVAQSPRYKIIEKRQSVAFWCNPISGHATLYWYQQILGQGPKLLIQFQNNGVVDDSQLPKDRFSAERLKGVDSTLKIQPAKLEDSAVYLCASGLERASYNEQFFGPGTRLTVL.

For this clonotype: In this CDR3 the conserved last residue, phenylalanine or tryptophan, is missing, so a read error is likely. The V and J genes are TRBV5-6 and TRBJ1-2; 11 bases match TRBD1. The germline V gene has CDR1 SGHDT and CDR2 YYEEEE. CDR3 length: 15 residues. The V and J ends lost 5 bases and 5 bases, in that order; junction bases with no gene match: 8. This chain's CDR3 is CASRETDRGRYGYTL. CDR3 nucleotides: TGTGCCAGCAGGGAGACGGACAGGGGGCGGTATGGCTACACCCTC.

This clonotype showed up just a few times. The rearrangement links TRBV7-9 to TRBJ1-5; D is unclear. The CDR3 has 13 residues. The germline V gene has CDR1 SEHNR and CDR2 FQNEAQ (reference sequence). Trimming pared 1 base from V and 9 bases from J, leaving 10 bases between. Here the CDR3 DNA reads TGTGCCAGCAGCTTAGGTGGGGATCGGCCCCAGCATTTT. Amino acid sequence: CASSLGGDRPQHF.

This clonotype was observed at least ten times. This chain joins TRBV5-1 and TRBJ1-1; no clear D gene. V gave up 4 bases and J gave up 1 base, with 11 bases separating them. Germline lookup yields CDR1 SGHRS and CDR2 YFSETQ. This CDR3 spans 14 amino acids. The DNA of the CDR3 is TGCGCCAGCAGCCCCGCCCACGCGAACACTGAAGCTTTCTTT. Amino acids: CASSPAHANTEAFF.

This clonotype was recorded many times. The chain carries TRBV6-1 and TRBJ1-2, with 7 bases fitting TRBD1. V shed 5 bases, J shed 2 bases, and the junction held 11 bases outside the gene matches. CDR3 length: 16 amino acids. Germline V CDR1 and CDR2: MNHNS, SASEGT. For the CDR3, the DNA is TGTGCCAGCAGTCCTGACACAGGGGTAGCAAACTATGGCTACACCTTC. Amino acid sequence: CASSPDTGVANYGYTF.

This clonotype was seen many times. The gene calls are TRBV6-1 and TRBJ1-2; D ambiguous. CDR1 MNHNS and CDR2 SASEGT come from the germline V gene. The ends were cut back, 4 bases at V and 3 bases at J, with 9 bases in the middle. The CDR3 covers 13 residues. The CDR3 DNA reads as TGTGCCAGCAGTGCTGAGAGGGACTATGGCTACACCTTC. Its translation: CASSAERDYGYTF.

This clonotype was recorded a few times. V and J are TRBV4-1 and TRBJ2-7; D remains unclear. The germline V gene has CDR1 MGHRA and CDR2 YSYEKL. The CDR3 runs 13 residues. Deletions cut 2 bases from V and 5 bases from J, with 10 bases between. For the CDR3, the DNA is TGCGCCAGCAGCCAACTAGAGGTGGACGAGCAGTACTTC. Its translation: CASSQLEVDEQYF.

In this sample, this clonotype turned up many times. Here the CDR3 reads CASSPEVGTSATDTQYF. The CDR3 bases are TGTGCCAGCAGCCCCGAGGTTGGGACTAGCGCCACAGATACGCAGTATTTT. The V and J genes are TRBV13 and TRBJ2-3, with 10 bases identical to TRBD2. Germline CDR1 reads PRHDT; CDR2 reads FYEKMQ (reference sequence). The ends lost 5 bases at V and 2 bases at J; junction bases unmatched: 10. This CDR3 contains 17 residues.

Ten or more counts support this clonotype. CDR3 sequence: CASSFIRDGDTEAFF. The CDR3 coding sequence is TGCGCCAGCAGCTTTATCAGGGACGGGGACACTGAAGCTTTCTTT. This chain joins TRBV5-1 and TRBJ1-1, with TRBD1 as a possible D gene (5 bases). V was trimmed by 2 bases and J by 3 bases, leaving 14 bases between them. This CDR3 is built from 15 residues. Germline values: CDR1 SGHRS, CDR2 YFSETQ.

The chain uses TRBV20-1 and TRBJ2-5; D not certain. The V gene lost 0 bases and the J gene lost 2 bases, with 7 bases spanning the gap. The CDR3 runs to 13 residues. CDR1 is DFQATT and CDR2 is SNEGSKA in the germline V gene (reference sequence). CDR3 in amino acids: CSARDERQETQYF. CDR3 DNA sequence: TGCAGTGCTAGAGATGAGAGGCAAGAGACCCAGTACTTC.